The entry that follows covers one T cell receptor (beta chain) sequence. Antigen: not known. The sample comes from a study of OX40 agonist ivuxolimab in advanced cancers. About the study: Age averaged about 66 years (range about 23 to 80), and 82.7% were male.

Study-level findings and limits: The average count of expanded clones was higher among CD8+ T cells than among CD4+. Partial responders dosed at 0.1-3.0 mg/kg displayed clonal expansion ranking among the lowest. Determination of antigen specificity was not performed for the expanded peripheral T cells.

Profiling relied on immunoSEQ multiplex PCR, and the TCRdb table lists in-frame clones only, not all of them. This table holds 65,000 to 90,000 clones, roughly 85% found once. CDR3 length equals 11 residues. Trimming cost V 5 bases and J 1 base, with 2 bases left between them. Looked up from germline, CDR1 is SGHVS and CDR2 is FQNEAQ. The origin of this receptor is an adult with an advanced solid tumor such as melanoma, head and neck, liver or kidney cancer. The V call is TRBV7-8, the J call TRBJ2-5; D uncertain. The sample in question was CD4+ or CD8+ T cells sorted from blood, obtained in a trial of the OX40 agonist ivuxolimab. This CDR3 is CASSIQETQYF. The CDR3 DNA follows: TGTGCCAGCAGCATCCAAGAGACCCAGTACTTC. The complete variable domain, with remaining parts taken from reference TRBV7-8 and TRBJ2-5, reads GAGVSQSPRYKVAKRGQDVALRCDPISGHVSLFWYQQALGQGPEFLTYFQNEAQLDKSGLPSDRFFAERPEGSVSTLKIQRTQQEDSAVYLCASSIQETQYFGPGTRLLVL.